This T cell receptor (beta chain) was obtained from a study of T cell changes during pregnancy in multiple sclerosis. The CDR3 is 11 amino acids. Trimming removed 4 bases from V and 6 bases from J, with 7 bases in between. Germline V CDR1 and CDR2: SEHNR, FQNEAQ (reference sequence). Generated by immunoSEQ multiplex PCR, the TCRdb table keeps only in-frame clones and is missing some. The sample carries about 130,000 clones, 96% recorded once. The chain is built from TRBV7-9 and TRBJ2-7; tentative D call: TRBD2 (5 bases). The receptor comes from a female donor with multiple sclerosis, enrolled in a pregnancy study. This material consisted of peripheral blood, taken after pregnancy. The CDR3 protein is CASSSGSEQYF. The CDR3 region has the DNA TGTGCCAGCAGCTCGGGAAGCGAGCAGTACTTC.